The rows below give T cell receptor beta chains drawn from one sample of a study of blood T cells in healthy people across ages. One entry per CDR3 protein, called by TCRdb with MiXCR from the 5' RACE reads. The table records hundreds of thousands of distinct CDR3 sequences, 29% of them present only once. Sequenced: blood. Receptors were obtained from a woman older than 75 in good health. Both conserved end residues are part of each CDR3. Each record gives: V gene, clone size, D gene, J gene, CDR3 protein, CDR3 DNA. A D gene is named only where the DNA matches it firmly. Not all rows give a size; the values are once, few, many and, for expanded clones, a class.

>TRBV4-3|many|NA|TRBJ1-6
CASSQVGDPLHF
TGCGCCAGCAGCCAAGTCGGAGATCCCCTCCACTTT
>TRBV7-2|NA|NA|TRBJ2-7
CASSSLGHPIYEQYF
TGTGCCAGCAGCTCCCTAGGACACCCGATCTACGAGCAGTACTTC
>TRBV7-9|few|NA|TRBJ1-1
CASSLGSGGRAEAFF
TGTGCCAGCAGCTTAGGAAGTGGGGGGAGAGCTGAAGCTTTCTTT
>TRBV28|many|TRBD1|TRBJ2-7
CASTQGAGSAYEQYF
TGTGCCAGCACTCAGGGGGCAGGGTCTGCCTACGAGCAGTACTTC
>TRBV7-4|many|NA|TRBJ2-3
CASSLRPKGTDTQYF
TGTGCCAGCAGCTTACGCCCCAAAGGCACAGATACGCAGTATTTT
>TRBV6-2/TRBV6-3|NA|TRBD1|TRBJ1-5
CASSYFSGTGLDQPQHF
TGTGCCAGCAGTTACTTCTCCGGGACAGGCCTGGATCAGCCCCAGCATTTT
>TRBV18|NA|TRBD1|TRBJ2-5
CPSSPNRDSQETQYF
TGTCCCAGCTCACCGAACCGGGACAGCCAAGAGACCCAGTACTTC
>TRBV6-2/TRBV6-3|NA|NA|TRBJ1-4
CASSPGTTGRNEKLFF
TGTGCCAGCAGTCCCGGGACCACAGGGAGGAATGAAAAACTGTTTTTT
>TRBV18|few|TRBD1|TRBJ1-1
CASSPLVLGQGEAFF
TGTGCCAGCTCACCACTGGTCCTGGGACAGGGAGAAGCTTTCTTT
>TRBV7-2|few|TRBD2|TRBJ2-2
CATTPGGRSTGELFF
TGTGCCACCACACCCGGGGGGAGGAGTACCGGGGAGCTGTTTTTT
>TRBV6-2/TRBV6-3|many|NA|TRBJ1-2
CASRQQGTYNYGYTF
TGTGCCAGCAGGCAACAGGGCACCTACAACTATGGCTACACCTTC
>TRBV12-3/TRBV12-4|many|NA|TRBJ1-2
CASSFVGGADYGYTF
TGTGCCAGCAGTTTTGTTGGGGGCGCGGACTATGGCTACACCTTC
>TRBV2|few|NA|TRBJ2-1
CASRGATSYNEQFF
TGTGCCAGCAGGGGAGCGACCTCCTACAATGAGCAGTTCTTC
>TRBV12-3/TRBV12-4|NA|NA|TRBJ2-1
CASSAISDGTKGTSYNEQFF
TGTGCCAGCAGTGCGATCTCGGACGGAACCAAAGGCACCTCCTACAATGAGCAGTTCTTC
>TRBV30|NA|NA|TRBJ1-2
CAWGDTTVGYTF
TGTGCCTGGGGGGATACTACAGTTGGCTACACCTTC
>TRBV27|many|NA|TRBJ2-1
CASSQPGGQLNSYNEQFF
TGTGCCAGCAGTCAACCCGGGGGGCAACTTAATTCCTACAATGAGCAGTTCTTC
>TRBV19|few|NA|TRBJ1-1
CASSIDSYLNTEAFF
TGTGCCAGTAGTATAGACAGTTATCTGAACACTGAAGCTTTCTTT
>TRBV20-1|many|NA|TRBJ2-7
CSARDGQLPLYEQYF
TGCAGTGCTAGAGATGGCCAGTTGCCCCTCTACGAGCAGTACTTC
>TRBV12-3/TRBV12-4|NA|TRBD2|TRBJ2-1
CASSSGTSGTEQFF
TGTGCCAGCAGTTCCGGGACTAGTGGGACTGAGCAGTTCTTC
>TRBV3-1|NA|NA|TRBJ2-5
CASSPGYWETQYF
TGTGCCAGCAGCCCGGGATATTGGGAGACCCAGTACTTC
>TRBV19|NA|NA|TRBJ2-3
CASSKITPPTDTQYF
TGTGCCAGTAGCAAGATCACGCCCCCAACAGATACGCAGTATTTT
>TRBV6-6|NA|NA|TRBJ2-2
CASNHPGRHTGELFF
TGTGCCAGCAACCACCCGGGACGGCACACCGGGGAGCTGTTTTTT
>TRBV5-1|NA|TRBD1|TRBJ1-1
CASSLGTGILNTEAFF
TGCGCCAGCAGCTTAGGGACAGGAATCCTGAACACTGAAGCTTTCTTT
>TRBV7-2|NA|NA|TRBJ2-3
CASGLQGLNTQYF
TGTGCCAGCGGTCTACAGGGATTGAATACGCAGTATTTT
>TRBV5-1|NA|TRBD2|TRBJ2-1
CASSLVAGGADEQFF
TGCGCCAGCAGCTTGGTAGCGGGGGGGGCTGATGAGCAGTTCTTC
>TRBV6-2/TRBV6-3|few|NA|TRBJ2-7
CASSYFDRPYEQYF
TGTGCCAGCAGTTACTTCGACAGACCCTACGAGCAGTACTTC
>TRBV29-1|many|NA|TRBJ1-1
CSVVGVGANTEAFF
TGCAGCGTTGTAGGCGTAGGGGCAAACACTGAAGCTTTCTTT
>TRBV20-1|many|NA|TRBJ2-5
CSASLSARETQYF
TGCAGTGCTAGTTTGTCCGCAAGGGAGACCCAGTACTTC
>TRBV27|NA|TRBD1|TRBJ2-7
CASSSSGQPYEQYF
TGTGCCAGCAGTTCCTCGGGACAGCCCTACGAGCAGTACTTC
>TRBV7-2|NA|NA|TRBJ2-2
CASSLGGLSNTGELFF
TGTGCCAGCAGCTTAGGGGGGCTATCGAACACCGGGGAGCTGTTTTTT
>TRBV7-9|few|NA|TRBJ1-5
CASSDTGQYNQPQHF
TGTGCCAGCAGCGATACAGGGCAGTACAATCAGCCCCAGCATTTT
>TRBV20-1|few|NA|TRBJ1-5
CSATTLASFDSNQPQHF
TGCAGTGCCACGACACTGGCTTCGTTTGATAGCAATCAGCCCCAGCATTTT
>TRBV20-1|NA|NA|TRBJ1-2
CSARDRYRAKWAVYGYTF
TGCAGTGCTAGAGATCGATATCGGGCAAAATGGGCTGTCTATGGCTACACCTTC
>TRBV11-2|many|TRBD2|TRBJ2-1
CASSLAGGYGNEQFF
TGTGCCAGCAGCTTAGCGGGGGGATATGGGAATGAGCAGTTCTTC
>TRBV3-1|NA|NA|TRBJ2-1
CASSQVSDGESSYNEQFF
TGTGCCAGCAGCCAAGTCTCGGACGGAGAAAGCTCCTACAATGAGCAGTTCTTC
>TRBV15|NA|NA|TRBJ2-1
CATSRDTGSNEQFF
TGTGCCACCAGCAGAGACACAGGATCCAATGAGCAGTTCTTC
>TRBV7-2|NA|NA|TRBJ1-1
CASSSRGSLNTEAFF
TGTGCCAGCAGCTCCCGGGGCAGCCTGAACACTGAAGCTTTCTTT
>TRBV18|many|NA|TRBJ2-3
CASSPEKDLKEYF
TGTGCCAGCTCACCAGAGAAGGACCTAAAGGAGTATTTT
>TRBV9|many|TRBD1|TRBJ2-3
CASSALGQGFTDTQYF
TGTGCCAGCAGCGCCTTGGGACAGGGATTCACAGATACGCAGTATTTT
>TRBV29-1|NA|TRBD1|TRBJ2-6
CSVTGTESSGANVLTF
TGCAGCGTTACCGGGACAGAAAGCTCTGGGGCCAACGTCCTGACTTTC
>TRBV7-6|NA|NA|TRBJ2-5
CASSGSLAYEQYF
TGTGCCAGCAGCGGGTCTCTAGCATATGAGCAGTACTTC
>TRBV20-1|NA|TRBD2|TRBJ2-3
CSATGLAGARPDTQYF
TGCAGTGCCACTGGACTAGCGGGAGCCCGGCCAGATACGCAGTATTTT
>TRBV30|NA|TRBD1|TRBJ1-2
CARLYSKGAYYGYTF
TGTGCCCGTCTTTATTCAAAGGGGGCGTACTATGGCTACACCTTC
>TRBV12-3/TRBV12-4|NA|NA|TRBJ1-2
CASSPNPGGQIGYTF
TGTGCCAGCAGTCCCAACCCCGGGGGGCAGATCGGCTACACCTTC
>TRBV20-1|few|NA|TRBJ2-1
CSASRQGLDNEQFF
TGCAGTGCTAGTCGGCAGGGGTTGGACAATGAGCAGTTCTTC
>TRBV2|NA|NA|TRBJ1-2
CASSVDYTNYGYTF
TGTGCCAGCAGTGTGGACTATACTAACTATGGCTACACCTTC
>TRBV12-3/TRBV12-4|NA|NA|TRBJ2-1
CASSSSSANEQFF
TGTGCCAGCAGTTCCTCCTCGGCGAATGAGCAGTTCTTC
>TRBV24-1|few|NA|TRBJ2-3
CATSEDSVSSTDTQYF
TGTGCCACCAGTGAAGACAGCGTATCTAGCACAGATACGCAGTATTTT
>TRBV11-2|many|NA|TRBJ2-1
CASSSSGGNNEQFF
TGTGCCAGCAGCTCGTCGGGCGGGAACAATGAGCAGTTCTTC
>TRBV3-1|many|NA|TRBJ2-7
CASSLYTGTSGEQYF
TGTGCCAGCAGCCTATATACCGGGACCTCTGGCGAGCAGTACTTC
>TRBV6-2/TRBV6-3|NA|TRBD1|TRBJ2-7
CASSYLTGSYEQYF
TGTGCCAGCAGTTACCTGACAGGGTCCTACGAGCAGTACTTC
>TRBV4-3|many|NA|TRBJ2-4
CASSQERNIQYF
TGCGCCAGCAGCCAAGAACGGAACATTCAGTACTTC
>TRBV7-2|NA|NA|TRBJ2-7
CASRRAGLEKFDEQYF
TGTGCCAGCCGAAGGGCGGGCCTAGAGAAGTTCGACGAGCAGTACTTC